This TCR beta chain was found in a study of cytomegalovirus exposure and HLA in healthy donors. Study-wide findings and caveats: A few chains linked to CMV were shown in vitro to be specific for CMV antigens.

Only in-frame clones appear in the TCRdb table, and some are missing; sequencing was by immunoSEQ multiplex PCR. Here the sample spans over 200,000 clones, around 78% being singletons. Germline CDR1 is SNHLY and CDR2 is FYNNEI. V lost 1 base to trimming and J lost 5 bases; unmatched junction nucleotides: 10. The CDR3 is 16 amino acids. In the case of this clone: Its antigen is unknown.

This TCR was sampled from a woman between 18 and 29 years old in good health and CMV-seronegative. Sequencing input: PBMCs. V usage is TRBV2 and J usage is TRBJ2-7, with 8 bases matching TRBD2. The CDR3 coding sequence is TGTGCCAGCAGTGAAGTGGAAGGAGCGGGAGTTGACGAGCAGTACTTC. It is translated as CASSEVEGAGVDEQYF.